This TCR beta chain is from a study of identical twins. This clonotype has only a few counts. Antigen unknown. Study-wide findings and caveats: Among beta out-of-frame sequences, excess sharing between twins appeared weaker. Within twin pairs, the out-of-frame alpha sequences they shared showed excess low generation probability.

Template switching created a universal primer site, and the cDNA included unique molecular identifiers. TCRdb independently ran MiXCR on the 5' RACE reads; one entry per CDR3 protein. The sample holds 600,000 to 700,000 distinct CDR3 sequences; 21% are singletons and the top ten take approximately 4.5%. These data are also associated with another study on T cells expressing NK-cell markers. As that study records: Topping the CD3+CD56-NKG2C+ fraction as well were these clonotypes, in a handful of donors.

Sequenced sample: PBMCs. The clonotype was recovered from a woman aged 18-29 years in good health.

CDR3 residues: CASSYRLTGTDTQYF. In nucleotides, the CDR3 is TGCGCCAGCAGCTACCGACTGACGGGAACAGATACGCAGTATTTT. The V gene is TRBV5-1, the J gene TRBJ2-3; possibly TRBD2 for D (5 bases). V lost 3 bases and J 3 bases, leaving 14 bases between the germline ends. CDR1 is SGHRS and CDR2 is YFSETQ in the germline V gene. CDR3 length: 15 residues. Full variable domain (rest looked up from reference TRBV5-1 and TRBJ2-3): KAGVTQTPRYLIKTRGQQVTLSCSPISGHRSVSWYQQTPGQGLQFLFEYFSETQRNKGNFPGRFSGRQFSNSRSEMNVSTLELGDSALYLCASSYRLTGTDTQYFGPGTRLTVL.